What follows describes a single T cell receptor (beta chain). Its antigen has not been determined. HCMV-specific IgG was detected in serum with a commercial ELISA kit to determine HCMV serostatus. Peripheral blood mononuclear cells were isolated from blood by Ficoll density gradient centrifugation. From the cysteine up to the phenylalanine, the CDR3 has a length of 16 residues. No DNA accompanies this entry. From the germline V gene (reference sequence), CDR1 is LGHDT and CDR2 is YNNKEL. These data originate in a study of T cells expressing NK-cell markers (dated by TCRdb to the early 2020s). With regard to the full study: In sorted CD3+CD56+NKG2C+, CD3+CD56+NKG2C- and CD3+CD56-NKG2C+ T-cell subsets from about eight donors, TCR beta-chain repertoires were profiled. Of the eight sequenced donors, seven were found to be HCMV-seropositive and one was found to be HCMV-seronegative. All eight donors whose samples were sequenced were randomly selected healthy volunteers, three of them men and five women. Libraries were sequenced as 2 x 150 bp reads on Illumina HiSeq 2000/2500, MiSeq or NextSeq. Findings and caveats that apply to the study as a whole: In six donors, the dominant CD3+CD56+NKG2C+ clonotypes were found to rank among the top 10 CD8+ clonotypes and to make up roughly 1.0-7.0% of CD8+ T cells. Those dominant clonotypes were again the most abundant among CD3+CD56-NKG2C+ cells in a few donors, at roughly 25-65%. Whether the expanded NKG2C-expressing T cell clones were specific for HCMV antigens was left unclear.

The data were produced on an Illumina HiSeq 2000. 5'RACE template switching, by which a universal primer site and unique molecular identifiers were added, was used to make TCR beta cDNA libraries. cDNA synthesis was primed from the TCR beta constant segment, followed by two successive PCR amplification steps. From the authors' description of their analysis: MIGEC was used to demultiplex reads and group reads by UMI, and MiTCR was used to assemble and quantify clonotypes. Only TCR cDNA sequences supported by at least two reads were kept to exclude erroneous sequences. The tcR package was used for downstream repertoire analysis, and clonotypes were matched across fractions by CDR3 nucleotide sequence plus V segment. VDJmatch was used to annotate antigen specificity against VDJdb, with one amino acid substitution allowed in CDR3. Reads reprocessed by TCRdb are summarized as one entry per CDR3 protein sequence, and DNA is absent. TCRdb assigned the V and J calls; the authors' analysis was not used. The sample's clone listing holds some 410,000 distinct CDR3 sequences. The ten biggest clones cover roughly 7.2% of the sample.

Source material: blood T cells: a sorted CD56 or NKG2C T cell subset, CD4+ or CD8+ T cells, or bulk PBMC T cells (not recorded which). This TCR was recovered from a woman between 18 and 69 years old in good health. This chain joins TRBV3-1 to TRBJ2-1; the D call of TRBD2 rests on TCRdb alone, since no DNA is present to check it. CDR3 sequence: CASSAPGTSLVGEQFF.